This T cell receptor (beta chain) was recovered during a study of T cell changes during pregnancy in multiple sclerosis (dated by TCRdb to between 2018 and 2020). Regarding the complete study: In women with multiple sclerosis, the researchers looked at how the T cell repertoire shifted as pregnancy progressed.

A word on this clone: The target of this receptor is not known. Nothing much larger sits one base from this clone, and base qualities are not available. The sample has other DNA sequences that encode this CDR3 too.

The library was built by means of the immunoSEQ multiplex PCR assay. The source is immuneACCESS, and TCRdb retained only in-frame sequences with V and J called. Part of the clones is not carried over; for the studies checked, unresolved V genes explain less than half of this, and the remainder is unexplained. The sample table lists 130,000 or so clones, roughly 92% of them with a count of one. Around 6% of the sample is taken by the ten largest. The CDR1 and CDR2 encoded by the germline V gene (reference sequence) are SGHNT and YYREEE. The CDR3, cysteine through phenylalanine, is 14 amino acids long. Only CDR3 DNA remains: 42 bases, in frame from the first base. V has 4 bases trimmed and J has 4 bases trimmed; junction bases matching no gene number 4.

This receptor was identified in a female donor with multiple sclerosis, enrolled in a pregnancy study. The source material was peripheral blood, sampled before pregnancy. The receptor chain draws on TRBV5-4 and TRBJ2-3; TRBD2 aligns with 9 central bases. For the CDR3, the sequence is CASSLGLAPDTQYF. The DNA reads TGTGCCAGCAGCCTAGGACTAGCGCCAGATACGCAGTATTTT. Outside the CDR3, residues come from the reference TRBV5-4 and TRBJ2-3 proteins, so the full variable domain is: ETGVTQSPTHLIKTRGQQVTLRCSSQSGHNTVSWYQQALGQGPQFIFQYYREEENGRGNFPPRFSGLQFPNYSSELNVNALELDDSALYLCASSLGLAPDTQYFGPGTRLTVL.